This T cell receptor (beta chain) came from a study of breast tumors, draining lymph nodes, adjacent tissues listed by TCRdb under 2016. Context from the whole study: The study compared TCR beta repertoires across tumor, adjacent nontumor tissue and axillary lymph nodes from breast cancer patients. In human breast cancer, the study set out to evaluate how tumor, surrounding tissue and draining lymph node repertoires relate to one another and whether T cells may move between these sites. The research as a whole found: Tumor T-cell repertoires showed less diversity than lymph node repertoires and more diversity than nontumor tissue repertoires, and tumor T-cell repertoires showed preferential V and J gene usage. In luminal-like breast cancer, tumor and nontumor tissue repertoires resembled each other significantly more than in basal-like breast cancer. A scenario in which most tumor T cells derive from the lymph node and then expand within tumor tissue was judged to be consistent with the data. The conclusion that tumor T cells originate in lymph nodes was framed as consistent with a hypothesis rather than directly demonstrated.

There are 13 amino acids in the CDR3, from cysteine to phenylalanine inclusive. Only CDR3 DNA is held: 39 bases, read in frame from base 1. The junction carries 10 bases between V and J, which are trimmed by 6 bases and 2 bases respectively. The instrument given in TCRdb is Illumina HiSeq 2000. Multiplex PCR amplification was used to generate the TCR beta chain libraries. The amplified TCR beta chain products were analyzed by high-throughput sequencing. TCRdb trimmed public reads at Q25 via fastp, called clones via MiXCR and kept in-frame beta chains. Rows are unified per CDR3 protein, each entry keeping the most common DNA and genes. Recorded for this sample are roughly 80,000 distinct CDR3 sequences; roughly a fifth of them occurred a single time. Of the sample, 2% to 2.5% is held by the ten largest clones. The lymph node samples were taken from the axillary draining lymph nodes of breast cancer patients.

This clonotype was seen at least ten times. Which antigen it targets is not known. Per-base qualities were not stored, and no clone one base away is much larger. The clonotype comes from a female donor with breast cancer. Some clones in this sample may be carry-over from other donors' samples. The material sequenced was axillary lymph node tissue. The rearrangement combines TRBV12-3 or TRBV12-4 with TRBJ1-2, with the D gene uncertain. CDR3 region: CASRYDGNYGYTF. The DNA sequence is given as TGTGCCAGCAGGTATGACGGAAACTATGGCTACACCTTC.